These 17 T cell receptor beta chains were sequenced from one sample in a study of CD8+CD57+ T cells in acquired aplastic anemia. Patients who underwent sequencing had shown CD8+CD57+ cell expansion by flow cytometry. Genomic DNA, the template, was used for profiling of the TCR beta VDJ and CDR3. MiXCR, run by TCRdb on the reads, gives a single entry per CDR3 protein. This table has under 150,000 distinct CDR3 sequences, over 30% appearing once. The sequenced material came from sorted CD4+, CD8+, or CD8+CD57+ T cells (not recorded which) from PBMCs. The receptor set was obtained from a human donor with aplastic anemia.

This clonotype was detected many times. The V gene is TRBV6-5, the J gene TRBJ2-5; 9 bases fit TRBD1. V lost 3 bases, J lost 5 bases, and 7 bases stayed unmatched. The CDR3 totals 15 residues. Germline assignment: CDR1 MNHEY and CDR2 SVGAGI. The CDR3: CASSYPGQGMETQYF. The CDR3 region has the DNA TGTGCCAGCAGTTATCCGGGACAGGGTATGGAGACCCAGTACTTC.

The V call is TRBV29-1, the J call TRBJ1-2, with 7 positions matching TRBD1. CDR3 size: 13 residues. With 3 bases clipped from V and 3 bases from J, the junction kept 4 bases outside the gene matches. The germline CDR1 and CDR2 sequences are SQVTM and ANQGSEA. The CDR3: CSVEAGGYYGYTF. The CDR3 region has the DNA TGCAGCGTTGAGGCAGGGGGATACTATGGCTACACCTTC.

This clonotype was counted at least ten times. The rearrangement links TRBV14 to TRBJ1-2, with a weak D call TRBD1 (5 bases). This CDR3 is built from 14 residues. Germline CDR1 SGHDN, CDR2 FVKESK. V lost 4 bases to trimming and J lost 8 bases, with 17 bases between them. CDR3 protein: CASSRYGTDQGYTF. CDR3 nucleotide sequence: TGTGCCAGCAGCCGATACGGGACGGACCAGGGCTACACCTTC.

This clonotype was found once. The rearrangement uses TRBV19 and TRBJ2-5, with D uncertain. V lost 4 bases, J lost 4 bases, and 7 bases lay in between. The CDR3 covers 12 residues. Germline loops: CDR1 LNHDA, CDR2 SQIVND (reference sequence). DNA for the CDR3: TGTGCCAGTAGTAACCCCGGAGAGACCCAGTACTTC. Translating gives CASSNPGETQYF.

V usage is TRBV29-1 and J usage is TRBJ2-3; D unclear. The V and J ends lost 1 base and 0 bases respectively, with 5 bases between them. The CDR3 is made up of 13 amino acids. Looked up from germline, CDR1 is SQVTM and CDR2 is ANQGSEA. The CDR3 nucleotides read TGCAGCGTTGAAGTTGGCAGCACAGATACGCAGTATTTT. Translated: CSVEVGSTDTQYF.

This clonotype turned up a few times. This chain joins TRBV28 and TRBJ2-5; D is possibly TRBD2 (7 bases). Germline V gives CDR1 MDHEN, CDR2 SYDVKM. V was clipped by 11 bases and J by 5 bases, with 12 bases between them. CDR3 length equals 11 residues. The CDR3 DNA sequence: TGTGCCGGGGGGGGGCTTGAGACCCAGTACTTC. As protein: CAGGGLETQYF.

This clonotype was seen only once. The junction differs from germline at one of its ends, possibly a read error. The chain recombines TRBV2 with TRBJ1-2; D is uncertain. This CDR3 has 13 residues. CDR1 is SNHLY, CDR2 FYNNEI, per germline. This CDR3 reads CASSNVAGYGHTF. Written as DNA, the CDR3 is TGTGCCAGCTCGAACGTGGCGGGATATGGCCACACCTTC.

The chain recombines TRBV7-3 with TRBJ2-7, with D uncertain. CDR1 is SGHTA, CDR2 FQGTGA, per germline. Trimming took off 5 bases at V and 4 bases at J, with 12 bases between the two ends. There are 13 residues in the CDR3. Here the CDR3 DNA reads TGTGCCAGCAGCCCCCGACTGGGGTACGAGCAGTACTTC. Encoded protein: CASSPRLGYEQYF.

At least ten counts were recorded for this clonotype. The gene calls are TRBV5-1 and TRBJ2-5, with 8 bases identical to TRBD2. Germline V lookup: CDR1 SGHRS, CDR2 YFSETQ. The CDR3 totals 15 residues. J lost 1 base, V lost 1 base, and 3 bases had no gene match. The CDR3 sequence: CASSLTSGRQETQYF. DNA of the CDR3: TGCGCCAGCAGCTTGACTAGCGGACGCCAAGAGACCCAGTACTTC.

The genes are TRBV20-1 and TRBJ2-7, with 8 positions matching TRBD1. Germline loops: CDR1 DFQATT, CDR2 SNEGSKA (reference sequence). J was trimmed by 0 bases and V by 1 base; bases with no gene match: 5. The length of the CDR3 is 15 residues. The CDR3 DNA follows: TGCAGTGCTAGAGTGGGGACAGGACCCTCCTACGAGCAGTACTTC. This translates into CSARVGTGPSYEQYF.

There are many counts of this clonotype. The chain couples TRBV10-1 to TRBJ2-2, with D possibly matching TRBD2 (5 bases). Germline V CDR1 and CDR2: WNHNN, SYGVQD (reference sequence). Trimming left V 4 bases short and J 7 bases short, with 13 bases between. This CDR3 is built from 14 residues. CDR3 in DNA: TGCGCCAGCAGTGCGCCAGCCCGGGGCGGGGAGCTGTTTTTT. It is translated as CASSAPARGGELFF.

The CDR3, as DNA: TGTGCCAGCAGAAGCGTACCGGGACAGGGCACCTACGAGCAGTACTTC. As protein: CASRSVPGQGTYEQYF. The rearrangement links TRBV28 to TRBJ2-7; 9 bases are shared with TRBD1. This CDR3 region has 16 residues. Germline V CDR1 and CDR2: MDHEN, SYDVKM. V was clipped by 6 bases and J by 2 bases; unmatched bases: 11.

This clonotype occurred a few times. This chain joins TRBV28 and TRBJ2-7; 8 nucleotides align to TRBD2. The CDR3 totals 14 residues. V was clipped by 7 bases and J by 7 bases; unmatched bases: 12. CDR1 MDHEN and CDR2 SYDVKM come from the germline V gene. The CDR3 region is CASTRGGSEVEQYF. CDR3 coding DNA: TGTGCCAGCACCCGGGGGGGTAGCGAGGTGGAGCAGTACTTC.

The table lists this clonotype with many counts. This chain links TRBV7-6 with TRBJ1-5; no clear D. V was shortened by 5 bases and J by 4 bases, with 9 bases between the two germline ends. Germline CDR1 SGHVS, CDR2 FNYEAQ. The CDR3 length is 13 residues. The CDR3 sequence is CASSPLGNQPQHF. CDR3 DNA sequence: TGTGCCAGCAGCCCCTTAGGGAATCAGCCCCAGCATTTT.

Ten or more counts support this clonotype. A read error may produce the germline difference seen at one junction end. The DNA of the CDR3 is TGTGCCTGCCTAGCGGGGGGCCCGATTCTCCGCTTT. Translated, it gives CACLAGGPILRF. The chain is built from TRBV30 and TRBJ2-3; 11 bases align to TRBD2. Germline assignment: CDR1 GTSNPN and CDR2 SVGIG (reference sequence). CDR3 length: 12 amino acids. The entire variable domain, with the rest obtained from reference TRBV30 and TRBJ2-3, is as follows: SQTIHQWPATLVQPVGSPLSLECTVEGTSNPNLYWYRQAAGRGLQLLFYSVGIGQISSEVPQNLSASRPQDRQFILSSKKLLLSDSGFYLCACLAGGPILRFGPGTRLTVL.

The sample holds many counts of this clonotype. V is TRBV12-3 or TRBV12-4 and J is TRBJ1-2, with 10 bases aligning to TRBD1. J was trimmed by 2 bases and V by 6 bases; bases with no gene match: 3. This CDR3 is built from 14 residues. CDR3 DNA sequence: TGTGCCAGCAGCAAGGACAGGGGGAACTATGGCTACACCTTC. This gives the protein CASSKDRGNYGYTF.

This clonotype was observed many times. This chain joins TRBV19 and TRBJ2-1; 13 nucleotides align to TRBD2. The germline CDR1 and CDR2 sequences are LNHDA and SQIVND (reference sequence). V lost 5 bases to trimming and J lost 6 bases; unmatched junction nucleotides: 19. This CDR3 is 20 amino acids long. The CDR3 loop reads CASSPGLAGYKHLHVNEQFF. For the CDR3, the DNA is TGTGCCAGTAGTCCGGGACTAGCGGGATATAAACATTTGCATGTCAATGAGCAGTTCTTC.